Presented here are 10 T cell receptor beta chains from one specimen sequenced in a study of T cell repertoires in cytomegalovirus infection. These receptors lack a known antigen. TCRdb itself ran the reads through MiXCR, one entry per CDR3 protein. Of under 450,000 distinct CDR3 sequences listed, roughly a third are singletons. The source material was cultured PBMCs, sampled from culture after CMV antigen stimulation. These receptors were collected from a human donor in good health (CMV status not recorded). Some clones in this sample may be carry-over from other donors' samples.

The chain carries TRBV15 and TRBJ2-1; unclear D gene. V was trimmed by 0 bases and J by 5 bases, leaving 17 bases between them. This CDR3 contains 17 residues. The germline V gene encodes CDR1 LNHNV and CDR2 YYDKDF (reference sequence). CDR3 protein: CATSRDSFTLSNNEQFF. The CDR3 coding sequence is TGTGCCACCAGCAGAGATTCGTTTACCCTTTCCAACAATGAGCAGTTCTTC.

At least ten counts were recorded for this clonotype. The V gene is TRBV7-2, the J gene TRBJ2-5; D possibly corresponds to TRBD2 (6 bases). Germline values: CDR1 SGHTA, CDR2 FQGNSA. The CDR3 is 15 residues long. With 5 bases removed from V and 4 bases from J, the gap between germline ends came to 17 bases. CDR3 coding DNA: TGTGCCAGCAGCACGGGACTCCCAGGGTCAGAGACCCAGTACTTC. Translation: CASSTGLPGSETQYF. The complete variable domain, with remaining parts taken from reference TRBV7-2 and TRBJ2-5, reads GAGVSQSPSNKVTEKGKDVELRCDPISGHTALYWYRQSLGQGLEFLIYFQGNSAPDKSGLPSDRFSAERTGGSVSTLTIQRTQQEDSAVYLCASSTGLPGSETQYFGPGTRLLVL.

The CDR3 sequence is CASSPPAGQAYNQPQHF. The CDR3 DNA is TGTGCCAGTAGTCCCCCGGCTGGACAGGCGTACAATCAGCCCCAGCATTTT. The chain couples TRBV19 to TRBJ1-5; 7 positions match TRBD1. The V and J ends lost 5 bases and 3 bases, in that order; junction bases with no gene match: 13. This CDR3 region has 17 residues. Germline CDR1 and CDR2: LNHDA and SQIVND (reference sequence).

This clonotype has only a few counts. This sequence joins TRBV19 and TRBJ2-7; 8 bases align to TRBD2. The V segment lost 6 bases and the J segment 0 bases; nucleotides outside the gene matches: 4. This CDR3 region has 14 residues. Germline V gene data show CDR1 as LNHDA and CDR2 as SQIVND (reference sequence). CDR3 bases: TGTGCCAGTAGGCCAAGCGGGAGCTCCTACGAGCAGTACTTC. Protein sequence: CASRPSGSSYEQYF.

The sample holds a few counts of this clonotype. The V call is TRBV7-8, the J call TRBJ1-3, with 7 bases fitting TRBD1. This CDR3 is 18 amino acids long. Germline V lookup: CDR1 SGHVS, CDR2 FQNEAQ. V shed 6 bases, J shed 4 bases, and the junction held 18 bases outside the gene matches. The CDR3 reads CASSFRGTALTRGNTIYF. The CDR3 nucleotides are TGTGCCAGCAGTTTCCGAGGGACAGCTCTTACGAGAGGAAACACCATATATTTT. The full variable domain, in which reference TRBV7-8 and TRBJ1-3 provide the parts outside the CDR3, is GAGVSQSPRYKVAKRGQDVALRCDPISGHVSLFWYQQALGQGPEFLTYFQNEAQLDKSGLPSDRFFAERPEGSVSTLKIQRTQQEDSAVYLCASSFRGTALTRGNTIYFGEGSWLTVV.

The CDR3 region has the DNA TGTGCCAGCAGTTGGGACAAGGTAGGAGGTCAGCCCCAGCATTTT. Translating it yields CASSWDKVGGQPQHF. V gene TRBV7-6 combines with J gene TRBJ1-5; D might be TRBD1 (6 bases). With 6 bases removed from V and 6 bases from J, the gap between germline ends came to 18 bases. The CDR3 is 15 residues long. Germline V lookup: CDR1 SGHVS, CDR2 FNYEAQ.

V is TRBV7-4 and J is TRBJ1-1; D remains ambiguous. The length of the CDR3 is 13 residues. Trimming removed 1 base from V and 2 bases from J, with 5 bases in between. The V gene's germline CDR1 is SGHVT and CDR2 SQSDAQ. CDR3 loop: CASSLVDNTEAFF. CDR3 bases: TGTGCCAGCAGCTTAGTCGATAACACTGAAGCTTTCTTT. Full variable domain (remainder filled in from reference TRBV7-4 and TRBJ1-1): GAGVSQSPRYKVAKRGRDVALRCDSISGHVTLYWYRQTLGQGSEVLTYSQSDAQRDKSGRPSGRFSAERPERSVSTLKIQRTEQGDSAVYLCASSLVDNTEAFFGQGTRLTVV.

The chain couples TRBV7-2 to TRBJ2-1; D might be TRBD2 (5 bases). This CDR3 contains 14 residues. Between the trimmed V and J ends, which lost 4 bases and 3 bases, there was a span of 10 bases. Germline V lookup: CDR1 SGHTA, CDR2 FQGNSA. CDR3 sequence: CASSSSRVYNEQFF. CDR3 nucleotide sequence: TGTGCCAGCAGCTCCTCGAGGGTCTACAATGAGCAGTTCTTC.

This clonotype occurred a few times. CDR3: CASSPGLAGVGVYEQYF. The CDR3 DNA follows: TGTGCCAGCAGTCCAGGACTAGCGGGAGTTGGGGTCTACGAGCAGTACTTC. The rearrangement links TRBV12-3 or TRBV12-4 to TRBJ2-7; 13 nucleotides agree with TRBD2. CDR3 length: 17 amino acids. The J segment lost 3 bases and the V segment lost 5 bases, leaving 10 bases of the junction unmatched.

The J gene is TRBJ2-5, the V gene TRBV20-1; a possible D gene is TRBD1 (7 bases). Germline CDR1 DFQATT, CDR2 SNEGSKA (reference sequence). This CDR3 is 12 amino acids long. V lost 3 bases to trimming and J lost 7 bases, with 12 bases between them. The CDR3 DNA follows: TGCAGTGCTAGTAGGCAGGGGGGGACCCAGTACTTC. Translated: CSASRQGGTQYF.